The clone carrying this T cell receptor beta chain was detected a few times. Generated by immunoSEQ multiplex PCR, the TCRdb table keeps only in-frame clones and is missing some. The sample lists around 230,000 clones; approximately 86% were seen once. Deletions cut 6 bases from V and 0 bases from J, with 12 bases between. The CDR3 has 15 residues. Germline values: CDR1 MNHEY, CDR2 SVGAGI. This sample was included in a study of blood T cell repertoires in COVID-19. Sequenced: peripheral blood. The sequence was obtained from a man aged 60-69 years who had recovered from COVID-19. The chain links TRBV6-5 to TRBJ1-3; D is perhaps TRBD1 (6 bases). CDR3 bases: TGTGCCAGCAGGGAGGGGGGGAGCTCTGGAAACACCATATATTTT. Translated, it gives CASREGGSSGNTIYF.